The clone carrying this T cell receptor (beta chain) was counted a few times. Its antigen is undetermined. The sample originates from a study of cytomegalovirus exposure and HLA in healthy donors. Whole-study results and caveats: Within an earlier analysis, most TCR beta V segments proved productive either about 90% or about 30% of the time. Later work found that TCR association rates differed between HLA loci; DRB1 had the most and HLA-C the fewest.

Vbeta (60) and Jbeta (13) primers were used in the PCR. Libraries were prepared by immunoSEQ multiplex PCR; TCRdb keeps only in-frame clonotypes and omits some of them. In the table there are 99,000 or so clones, more than 9.5% of which are singletons. The sample comprised PBMCs. The receptor was isolated from a man aged 35-49 years in good health and CMV-seropositive.

The CDR3 nucleotides read TGTGCCAGCAGTCTTAGGGGGGGGCAACAGGGTGCGGGCTACACCTTC. Translated, it gives CASSLRGGQQGAGYTF. The chain links TRBV7-2 to TRBJ1-2; possibly TRBD1 for D (6 bases). V was trimmed by 6 bases and J by 8 bases, leaving 25 bases between them. CDR3 size: 16 residues. Germline V gives CDR1 SGHTA, CDR2 FQGNSA.